This TCR beta chain was sequenced for a study of blood T cell repertoires in COVID-19. This clone showed up just a few times. Produced via immunoSEQ multiplex PCR; TCRdb's table is partial and in-frame only. The data contain approximately 670,000 clones, 70% to 90% of them singletons. Germline CDR1 is MNHEY and CDR2 is SVGAGI. There are 13 residues in the CDR3. Trimming took 0 bases from V and 6 from J, leaving 8 bases between them. Sequenced sample: peripheral blood. The chain links TRBV6-5 to TRBJ1-1, with unresolved D. The sequence came from a woman aged 18-29 years with acute or convalescent COVID-19. The CDR3 DNA is TGTGCCAGCAGTTACTCGTGGGGAGCTGAAGCTTTCTTT. Its protein product is CASSYSWGAEAFF.